The following is a T cell receptor beta chain sequence with its context. The entry originates in a study of blood T cell repertoires in COVID-19. Here immunoSEQ multiplex PCR was the method, and the copy in TCRdb shows in-frame clones only, minus some. Of roughly 160,000 clones in the sample, 84% were seen once. Donors in Cohort 3 counted as recovered after two negative PCRs, clearance, or symptom resolution. The sequence derives from a man aged 50-59 years who had recovered from COVID-19. Sequenced sample: PBMCs or T cells enriched from blood (not recorded which).

CDR3 DNA: TGTGCCAGCAGCTTTGGATCGACAGGGAACAATGAGCAGTTCTTC. Its translation: CASSFGSTGNNEQFF. V and J are TRBV5-4 and TRBJ2-1; 7 bases align to TRBD1. This CDR3 has 15 residues. Looked up from germline, CDR1 is SGHNT and CDR2 is YYREEE (reference sequence). The V gene end was trimmed by 2 bases and the J gene end by 5 bases; junction bases not matched to a gene: 7.